The rows below give T cell receptor beta chains drawn from one sample of a study of cytomegalovirus exposure and HLA in healthy donors. TCRdb's table, derived via immunoSEQ multiplex PCR, lists solely in-frame clones and lacks some. The table has about 120,000 clones, around 89% seen once; the top ten hold around 2%. Specimen: PBMCs. These receptors all come from a man younger than 35 in good health and CMV-seronegative. CDR3s include the opening cysteine and the closing phenylalanine or tryptophan. A D gene is named only where the DNA matches it firmly. Clone size, where shown, is once, few, many, or a class for clones that have expanded.

abundance	d_gene	v_gene	j_gene	CDR3nt	CDR3aa
NA	NA	TRBV2	TRBJ1-2	TGTGCCAGCAGTTCTACTCCGGGCTACACCTTC	CASSSTPGYTF
NA	TRBD2	TRBV7-9	TRBJ2-2	TGTGCCAGCAGCTCGCCTCTTGGGGGAGCGGGGGAGAACACCGGGGAGCTGTTTTTT	CASSSPLGGAGENTGELFF
NA	NA	TRBV28	TRBJ2-1	TGTGCCAGCAGTGTTATAGTGGCCAGGGACTTCTTCGATGAGCAGTTCTTC	CASSVIVARDFFDEQFF
NA	NA	TRBV19	TRBJ1-3	TGTGCCAGTAGTATTTCGACTGACTCTGGAAACACCATATATTTT	CASSISTDSGNTIYF
NA	NA	TRBV5-1	TRBJ2-1	TGCGCCAGCAGCTTGGCAACGGGGATTCTAGCCAATGAGCAGTTCTTC	CASSLATGILANEQFF
NA	TRBD2	TRBV2	TRBJ2-7	TGTGCCAGCATTGACGGGACTAGGACATACGAGCAGTACTTC	CASIDGTRTYEQYF
once	TRBD1	TRBV28	TRBJ1-1	TGTGCCAGCAAGGGGACAGACACTGAAGCTTTCTTT	CASKGTDTEAFF
NA	TRBD1	TRBV18	TRBJ2-1	TGTGCCAGCTCGCAGTACCGGGACAGGGGGCCTGGTGAGCAGTTCTTC	CASSQYRDRGPGEQFF
NA	NA	TRBV18	TRBJ2-7	TGTGCCAGCTCACCAGTGGGAGTATACGAGCAGTACTTC	CASSPVGVYEQYF
NA	TRBD1	TRBV11-3	TRBJ1-2	TGTGCCAGCAGCCGACAGGGAAACTATGGCTACACCTTC	CASSRQGNYGYTF
NA	NA	TRBV27	TRBJ1-5	TGTGCCGCCCGGGGGGATTACAATCAGCCCCAGCATTTT	CAARGDYNQPQHF
NA	NA	TRBV15	TRBJ2-3	TGTGCCACCAGCAGAGAAACAGGTGGGGTAGATACGCAGTATTTT	CATSRETGGVDTQYF
once	NA	TRBV11-2	TRBJ2-5	TGTGCCAGCAGCTTAGCAGGGCTAGCGACATTAGAAGAGACCCAGTACTTC	CASSLAGLATLEETQYF
NA	NA	TRBV15	TRBJ1-3	TGTGCCACCAGCAGAGGTCCCAATCAAGGAAACACCATATATTTT	CATSRGPNQGNTIYF
once	TRBD1	TRBV10-3	TRBJ2-3	TGTGCCATCAGGACCCCGACAGGGACCTCCACAGATACGCAGTATTTT	CAIRTPTGTSTDTQYF
NA	TRBD2	TRBV19	TRBJ2-1	TGTGCCAGTAAAAGGACTAGCGGGATCCTTGAGCAGTTCTTC	CASKRTSGILEQFF
NA	NA	TRBV28	TRBJ2-7	TGTGCCAGCAACGGGGTATCGAGGGGGAAGGAACAGGACAGCTCCTACGAGCAGTACTTC	CASNGVSRGKEQDSSYEQYF